Detailed here is one TCR beta chain. This sample was taken from a study of T cell changes during pregnancy in multiple sclerosis. V lost 8 bases and J 3 bases, leaving 16 bases between the germline ends. The CDR3 is made up of 14 amino acids. Germline V gives CDR1 GTSNPN, CDR2 SVGIG (reference sequence). Method: immunoSEQ multiplex PCR; TCRdb's copy keeps in-frame clones and lacks some. The table lists tens of thousands of clones, more than 90% of them singletons. The V call is TRBV30, the J call TRBJ2-2; perhaps TRBD2 as D (6 bases). This clonotype was obtained from a female donor with multiple sclerosis, enrolled in a pregnancy study. The sequences come from peripheral blood, collected in the third trimester of pregnancy. The DNA for the CDR3 is TGTGCCCGGGGGAGGTGGGATGACACCGGGGAGCTGTTTTTT. It is translated as CARGRWDDTGELFF.